The 32 T cell receptor beta chains below all came from one sample that was sequenced in a study of post-analysis software for immune sequencing data. Overall study results and limits: Controls showed lower frequencies than patients for four to six TRBV segments, and TRBV5-6, TRBV5-1 and TRBV20-1 were among these.

Antigens of these TCRs are unknown. Incorporated into the TCR beta cDNA libraries were unique molecular identifiers, which served to reduce PCR and sequencing biases. TCRdb recomputed calls from the PCR reads with MiXCR, one row per CDR3 protein. The repertoire includes 650,000 to 850,000 distinct CDR3 sequences, roughly 58% of them detected once, and 4.6% sits in the top ten. The sample consisted of blood. The receptors originated from a girl between 10 and 17 years old with multiple sclerosis.

This clonotype was counted between two and nine times. The V and J genes are TRBV4-2 and TRBJ2-1, with 9 bases lining up with TRBD2. V lost 6 bases, J lost 8 bases, and 8 bases stayed unmatched. Germline assignment: CDR1 LGHNA and CDR2 YNFKEQ. This CDR3 is built from 14 residues. As DNA, the CDR3 is TGTGCCAGCAGGAATAGCGGGAGTAGGTATGAGCAGTTCTTC. Its translation is CASRNSGSRYEQFF.

This sequence joins TRBV7-8 and TRBJ2-7; TRBD1 might be the D (6 bases). The CDR3 loop spans 20 amino acids. The germline V gene has CDR1 SGHVS and CDR2 FQNEAQ. V lost 5 bases and J lost 2, with 31 bases in between. CDR3 nucleotides: TGTGCCAGCAGCACCCCATGGTCGTCAGGGGCGTTCGGAAGGCCCTACGAGCAGTACTTC. The encoded protein is CASSTPWSSGAFGRPYEQYF.

This clonotype was recorded a few times. The chain carries TRBV6-1 and TRBJ2-6, with D hard to call. Germline V gene sequence: CDR1 MNHNS, CDR2 SASEGT. The V end was cut by 4 bases, the J end by 1 base, with 11 bases between. This CDR3 is built from 16 residues. The CDR3, as DNA: TGTGCCAGCAGTGTGGGCAGACTTTCTGGGGCCAACGTCCTGACTTTC. Protein product: CASSVGRLSGANVLTF.

This clonotype was seen many times. V and J are TRBV7-9 and TRBJ2-5; D gene unclear. Germline CDR1 reads SEHNR; CDR2 reads FQNEAQ (reference sequence). The germline V and J ends were trimmed by 6 bases and 0 bases, with 5 bases remaining between them. The CDR3 sequence is 12 residues long. The CDR3 bases are TGTGCCAGCAGGATGGACCAAGAGACCCAGTACTTC. This encodes CASRMDQETQYF.

This sequence joins TRBV6-4 and TRBJ1-1; D may be TRBD1 (6 bases). The V end lost 6 bases, the J end lost 5 bases, and 16 bases lay between the germline ends. CDR3 size: 14 residues. CDR1 is MRHNA, CDR2 SNTAGT, per germline. The CDR3, as DNA: TGTGCCAGCAGGCCGGAGGGGGGAAGGACTGAAGCTTTCTTT. The encoded protein is CASRPEGGRTEAFF.

The chain has TRBV12-3 or TRBV12-4 and TRBJ2-7; tentatively, D is TRBD1 (6 bases). The CDR3 is made up of 16 amino acids. Trimming shortened V by 2 bases and J by 2 bases, and 16 bases separated the two germline ends. The CDR3 region has the DNA TGTGCCAGCAGTTTAAGAGACAGGTACGGGGCCTACGAGCAGTACTTC. Translation: CASSLRDRYGAYEQYF.

There are a few counts of this clonotype. The chain links TRBV15 to TRBJ2-1; D unclear. Germline loops: CDR1 LNHNV, CDR2 YYDKDF (reference sequence). V was pared by 0 bases and J by 5 bases, with 5 bases between. The CDR3 contains 13 residues. In DNA, the CDR3 is TGTGCCACCAGCAGAGAATTTAACAATGAGCAGTTCTTC. It encodes CATSREFNNEQFF.

The chain uses TRBV29-1 and TRBJ2-7; 9 nucleotides align to TRBD2. From germline, CDR1 is SQVTM and CDR2 ANQGSEA. CDR3 length: 13 residues. J lost 3 bases, V lost 6 bases, and 6 bases had no gene match. In DNA, the CDR3 is TGCAGCGTCGAGACTAGCGGACGCTACGAGCAGTACTTC. Protein sequence: CSVETSGRYEQYF.

The chain recombines TRBV7-2 with TRBJ2-3; D not certain. The V gene's germline CDR1 is SGHTA and CDR2 FQGNSA. This CDR3 region has 13 residues. Trimming shortened V by 8 bases and J by 1 base, and 10 bases separated the two germline ends. The DNA of the CDR3 is TGTGCCAGCCTTTGGGCGGGCACAGATACGCAGTATTTT. Translating it yields CASLWAGTDTQYF.

This chain uses TRBV2 with TRBJ1-2; D perhaps matches TRBD1 (5 bases). CDR3 length equals 14 residues. Germline CDR1 is SNHLY and CDR2 is FYNNEI. The V end was cut by 10 bases, the J end by 2 bases, with 17 bases between. CDR3 residues: CATRRGRTNYGYTF. The CDR3 DNA reads TGTGCCACCCGGAGGGGCAGGACGAACTATGGCTACACCTTC.

The V call is TRBV3-1, the J call TRBJ2-1; D may be TRBD1 or TRBD2 (7 bases each). The CDR3 covers 16 residues. Trimming removed 3 bases at V and 4 bases at J, with 16 bases between. Per the germline V gene, CDR1 is LGHDT and CDR2 is YNNKEL (reference sequence). CDR3 protein: CASSHGQGEGYNEQFF. The CDR3 region has the DNA TGTGCCAGCAGCCACGGTCAGGGGGAGGGGTACAATGAGCAGTTCTTC.

The chain uses TRBV10-3 and TRBJ1-5; possible D gene TRBD1, 5 bases. Per the germline V gene, CDR1 is ENHRY and CDR2 is SYGVKD. The CDR3 consists of 15 residues. V was clipped by 2 bases and J by 6 bases, with 14 bases between them. The CDR3 spells CAISEGGTAGQPQHF. The CDR3 DNA reads as TGTGCCATCAGTGAGGGTGGGACCGCCGGTCAGCCCCAGCATTTT.

The sample holds a few counts of this clonotype. The chain is built from TRBV5-1 and TRBJ2-5, with a weak D call TRBD1 (7 bases). The DNA end is more similar to TRBJ2-7, so the J call may be wrong. CDR1 SGHRS and CDR2 YFSETQ come from the germline V gene. The CDR3 runs to 13 residues. The CDR3 DNA reads as TGCGCCAGCAGCTGGGGGGACAGCTACGAGCAGTACTTC. It specifies CASSWGDSYEQYF.

V usage is TRBV5-6 and J usage is TRBJ2-1; 8 bases line up with TRBD1. The CDR3 runs to 18 residues. The germline V gene encodes CDR1 SGHDT and CDR2 YYEEEE. V was pared by 4 bases and J by 4 bases, with 16 bases of the junction left unmatched. This CDR3 reads CASSKYRPGQVKYNEQFF. The CDR3 coding sequence is TGTGCCAGCAGCAAGTACAGACCGGGACAGGTAAAATACAATGAGCAGTTCTTC.

This clonotype has a single count. A read error may produce the germline difference seen at one junction end. The chain has TRBV15 and TRBJ2-6; TRBD1 is a possible D gene (5 bases). The CDR3 loop spans 17 amino acids. Germline CDR1 is LNHNV and CDR2 is YYDKDF (reference sequence). The DNA for the CDR3 is TGTGCCACCAGTCATCCCCCACCAAGGGCTGGGGCCAACGTCCGGACTTTC. Translation: CATSHPPPRAGANVRTF.

This rearrangement joins TRBV28 to TRBJ1-6; TRBD1 matches 8 bases. The V gene's germline CDR1 is MDHEN and CDR2 SYDVKM. V lost 10 bases, J lost 9 bases, and 8 bases stayed unmatched. The CDR3 extends over 13 amino acids. The CDR3 is CATQGDRFSPLHF. DNA of the CDR3: TGTGCCACCCAGGGGGACAGGTTTTCACCCCTCCACTTT. Filled out from reference TRBV28 and TRBJ1-6, the complete variable domain reads DVKVTQSSRYLVKRTGEKVFLECVQDMDHENMFWYRQDPGLGLRLIYFSYDVKMKEKGDIPEGYSVSREKKERFSLILESASTNQTSMYLCATQGDRFSPLHFGNGTRLTVT.

The chain carries TRBV5-1 and TRBJ2-5, with 10 nucleotides matching TRBD2. The CDR3 runs to 15 residues. Germline values: CDR1 SGHRS, CDR2 YFSETQ. The V gene end was trimmed by 6 bases and the J gene end by 4 bases; junction bases not matched to a gene: 9. CDR3 loop: CASMAGLAVPETQYF. CDR3 sequence (DNA): TGCGCCAGCATGGCCGGACTAGCGGTTCCAGAGACCCAGTACTTC.

This chain joins TRBV10-3 and TRBJ2-7; TRBD1 might be the D (6 bases). The CDR3 contains 15 residues. The germline V and J ends were trimmed by 4 bases and 0 bases, with 13 bases remaining between them. Germline V CDR1 and CDR2: ENHRY, SYGVKD. CDR3 amino acids: CAISAGGQRSYEQYF. DNA for the CDR3: TGTGCCATCAGTGCCGGTGGACAGCGCTCCTACGAGCAGTACTTC.

This chain links TRBV27 with TRBJ2-1; TRBD1 matches at 10 bases. The CDR3 consists of 17 residues. CDR1 is MNHEY, CDR2 SMNVEV, per germline (reference sequence). V gave up 2 bases and J gave up 8 bases; unmatched junction bases: 12. This chain's CDR3 is CASSLGPGTGARDEQFF. DNA of the CDR3: TGTGCCAGCAGTTTAGGCCCGGGGACAGGGGCCCGCGATGAGCAGTTCTTC.

This clonotype appeared a few times. The chain joins TRBV10-3 to TRBJ2-5; the match to TRBD2 covers 12 bases. Germline V gene sequence: CDR1 ENHRY, CDR2 SYGVKD. Trimming cost V 5 bases and J 4 bases; bases outside gene matches: 11. The CDR3 totals 17 residues. This CDR3 reads CAISPGLAGVGGETQYF. In nucleotides, the CDR3 is TGTGCCATCAGTCCGGGACTAGCGGGTGTGGGCGGAGAGACCCAGTACTTC.

This clonotype was recorded a few times. The rearrangement links TRBV9 to TRBJ2-7; 10 bases line up with TRBD1. Germline loops: CDR1 SGDLS, CDR2 YYNGEE. The CDR3 spans 15 residues. The trim removed 1 base at V and 6 bases at J, leaving 7 bases unmatched. CDR3: CASSVTGTGETEQYF. The CDR3 DNA reads as TGTGCCAGCAGCGTAACCGGGACAGGGGAGACCGAGCAGTACTTC.

V is TRBV3-1 and J is TRBJ2-1; 10 positions agree with TRBD2. V gave up 3 bases and J gave up 5 bases; unmatched junction bases: 7. This CDR3 has 16 residues. The germline CDR1 and CDR2 sequences are LGHDT and YNNKEL (reference sequence). CDR3 DNA: TGTGCCAGCAGCCAGGGCCGGACTAGCGGTAACAATGAGCAGTTCTTC. It specifies CASSQGRTSGNNEQFF.

V gene TRBV20-1 combines with J gene TRBJ2-1, with TRBD2 matching 7 bases. The CDR3 length is 13 residues. The V and J ends lost 6 bases and 4 bases, in that order; junction bases with no gene match: 6. Germline CDR1 is DFQATT and CDR2 is SNEGSKA (reference sequence). The chain's CDR3 is CSAYGLEYNEQFF. The CDR3 coding sequence is TGCAGTGCCTACGGACTAGAGTACAATGAGCAGTTCTTC.

This sequence joins TRBV7-2 and TRBJ2-4; 10 bases map to TRBD2. V was clipped by 1 base and J by 13 bases; unmatched bases: 10. The CDR3 is made up of 15 amino acids. CDR1 and CDR2 (germline): SGHTA, FQGNSA. The CDR3 sequence: CASSLDTSGAAEQYF. The CDR3 DNA reads TGTGCCAGCAGCTTAGATACTAGCGGGGCTGCGGAGCAGTACTTC.

The rearrangement joins TRBV28 to TRBJ2-7, with TRBD2 matching 11 bases. The CDR3 totals 17 residues. Germline trimming cut 3 bases from V and 1 base from J; bases unmatched to any gene: 8. Per the germline V gene, CDR1 is MDHEN and CDR2 is SYDVKM. The CDR3: CASSLELAGEVSYEQYF. CDR3 coding DNA: TGTGCCAGCAGTTTGGAACTAGCGGGGGAGGTATCCTACGAGCAGTACTTC.

This rearrangement joins TRBV9 to TRBJ2-7; a possible D gene is TRBD1 (5 bases). The J call may be incorrect, as the DNA end agrees better with TRBJ2-5. Germline V gene data show CDR1 as SGDLS and CDR2 as YYNGEE. The CDR3 has 17 residues. CDR3 in DNA: TGTGCCAGCAGCGTAGGAGTCTCAGGGTCGAGCCAAGAGACCCAGTACTTC. Encoded protein: CASSVGVSGSSQETQYF.

J is TRBJ1-4 and V is TRBV14; D call uncertain. V was trimmed by 2 bases and J by 6 bases, leaving 4 bases between them. The CDR3 length is 12 residues. Germline V gene lookup returns CDR1 SGHDN and CDR2 FVKESK. In nucleotides, the CDR3 is TGTGCCAGCAGCCAACGGCATGAAAAACTGTTTTTT. This codes for CASSQRHEKLFF. The full variable domain, completed using reference TRBV14 and TRBJ1-4, is EAGVTQFPSHSVIEKGQTVTLRCDPISGHDNLYWYRRVMGKEIKFLLHFVKESKQDESGMPNNRFLAERTGGTYSTLKVQPAELEDSGVYFCASSQRHEKLFFGSGTQLSVL.

The chain employs TRBV30 and TRBJ2-4; D gene unclear. In germline, CDR1 is GTSNPN, CDR2 SVGIG (reference sequence). The CDR3 runs to 12 residues. V was trimmed by 3 bases and J by 3 bases, leaving 6 bases between them. The CDR3 reads CAWSPGKNIQYF. In nucleotides, the CDR3 is TGTGCCTGGAGCCCAGGCAAAAACATTCAGTACTTC.

The chain uses TRBV29-1 and TRBJ2-3, with 10 bases lining up with TRBD1. Per the germline V gene, CDR1 is SQVTM and CDR2 is ANQGSEA. J was trimmed by 4 bases and V by 6 bases; bases with no gene match: 10. CDR3 length: 15 amino acids. As DNA, the CDR3 is TGCAGCGTCGCTAGGGGCGGGACAGGGGCAGATACGCAGTATTTT. Translation gives CSVARGGTGADTQYF.

This clonotype was picked up a small number of times. The genes are TRBV20-1 and TRBJ2-5; D perhaps matches TRBD2 (5 bases). This CDR3 region has 10 residues. V lost 5 bases and J 8 bases, leaving 9 bases between the germline ends. Germline-derived CDR1 and CDR2 are DFQATT and SNEGSKA (reference sequence). The CDR3 region has the DNA TGCAGTGCTGCCCCGGGAACCCAGTACTTC. Translated: CSAAPGTQYF.

The gene calls are TRBV7-2 and TRBJ2-3, with D perhaps TRBD1 or TRBD2 (5 bases each). Germline assignment: CDR1 SGHTA and CDR2 FQGNSA. The CDR3 covers 15 residues. V was clipped by 1 base and J by 0 bases, with 8 bases between them. Written as DNA, the CDR3 is TGTGCCAGCAGCTTAGAAAGGGACAGCACAGATACGCAGTATTTT. The encoded protein is CASSLERDSTDTQYF.

The chain recombines TRBV2 with TRBJ2-2; D not certain. This CDR3 region has 14 residues. V was trimmed by 6 bases and J by 1 base, leaving 9 bases between them. CDR1 and CDR2 from the germline V gene are SNHLY and FYNNEI. CDR3: CASSGGMNTGELFF. The CDR3 nucleotides read TGTGCCAGCAGCGGCGGCATGAACACCGGGGAGCTGTTTTTT.